This T cell receptor beta chain derives from a study of blood T cell repertoires in COVID-19. Whole-study context: There were acute and convalescent COVID-19 samples, and they came from the United States, Italy and Spain. The analysed material was cDNA or gDNA that came from T cells, B-cell-depleted T cells, or PBMCs.

V lost 0 bases to trimming and J lost 2 bases; unmatched junction nucleotides: 5. The CDR3 consists of 15 residues. From germline, CDR1 is SGHNT and CDR2 YYREEE (reference sequence). Data came from immunoSEQ multiplex PCR; TCRdb stores just in-frame clones and leaves some out. This repertoire shows around 150,000 clones, approximately 92% found once; its top ten account for roughly 5%. The chain combines TRBV5-4 with TRBJ2-7; 7 bases line up with TRBD2. This sequence was found in a woman in her forties or fifties with acute or convalescent COVID-19. Sequencing input: peripheral blood. CDR3 coding DNA: TGTGCCAGCAGCTTGGGACCCCGGGGGGCCTACGAGCAGTACTTC. Translation gives CASSLGPRGAYEQYF.